A single sample gave rise to the 3 T cell receptor beta chains below, sequenced in a study of T cell repertoires in cytomegalovirus infection. For these receptors, no antigen is known. TCRdb fed the reads into MiXCR, producing one record per CDR3 protein. The repertoire holds about half a million distinct CDR3 sequences, with around 35% as singletons. The sequencing used cultured PBMCs, collected from culture after CMV antigen stimulation. These receptors were obtained from a human donor in good health (CMV status not recorded). Some clones in this sample may be carry-over from other donors' samples.

Of note for this clonotype: Without the conserved terminal phenylalanine or tryptophan, this CDR3 likely stems from a read error. J is TRBJ2-5 and V is TRBV15; 8 positions agree with TRBD2. The germline V gene has CDR1 LNHNV and CDR2 YYDKDF (reference sequence). The CDR3 has 15 amino acids. V shed 8 bases, J shed 4 bases, and the junction held 12 bases outside the gene matches. The CDR3 nucleotides are TGTGCCACCCGGGGAGCGGGAGTTTCGAGAGAGACCCAGTACTTA. Residues: CATRGAGVSRETQYL.

This clonotype appeared many times. The V call is TRBV12-3 or TRBV12-4, the J call TRBJ2-1; 9 bases line up with TRBD2. Losses at the gene ends were 5 bases for V and 8 bases for J; bases not matched to a gene: 13. The CDR3 loop spans 16 amino acids. CDR3 residues: CASSLRSSGVKDEQFF. CDR3 coding DNA: TGTGCCAGCAGTCTCCGCTCTAGCGGGGTCAAGGATGAGCAGTTCTTC.

V gene TRBV10-3 combines with J gene TRBJ1-1; TRBD1 is a possible D gene (5 bases). The ends were cut back, 0 bases at V and 4 bases at J, with 12 bases in the middle. The CDR3 runs 15 residues. Germline CDR1 reads ENHRY; CDR2 reads SYGVKD. The CDR3 bases are TGTGCCATCAGTGAGTCCCTGACAGCTCGCACTGAAGCTTTCTTT. Translated: CAISESLTARTEAFF.